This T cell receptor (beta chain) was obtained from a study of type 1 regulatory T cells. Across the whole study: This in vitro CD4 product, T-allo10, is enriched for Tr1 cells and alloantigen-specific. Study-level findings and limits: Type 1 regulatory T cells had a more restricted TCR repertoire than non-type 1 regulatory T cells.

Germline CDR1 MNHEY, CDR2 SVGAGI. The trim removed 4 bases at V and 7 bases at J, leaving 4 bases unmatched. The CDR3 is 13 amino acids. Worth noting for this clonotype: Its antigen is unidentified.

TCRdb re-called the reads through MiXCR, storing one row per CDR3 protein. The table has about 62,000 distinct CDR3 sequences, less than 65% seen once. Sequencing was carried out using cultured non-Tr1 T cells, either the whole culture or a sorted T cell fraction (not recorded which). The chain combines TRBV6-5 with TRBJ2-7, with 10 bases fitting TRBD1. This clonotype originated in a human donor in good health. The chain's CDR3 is CASSSPGQGEQYF. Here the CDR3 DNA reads TGTGCCAGCAGTTCTCCGGGACAGGGGGAGCAGTACTTC.